This TCR beta chain was sequenced for a study of CD8+ T cells in alopecia areata. Investigators isolated RNA and reverse transcribed it into cDNA to act as the sequencing template. Method: immunoSEQ multiplex PCR; TCRdb's copy keeps in-frame clones and lacks some. The sample yields fewer than 200,000 clones, just under 60% seen once. V dropped 0 bases and J dropped 0 bases, with 17 bases sitting between them. The germline CDR1 and CDR2 sequences are MGHRA and YSYEKL. This CDR3 is built from 19 residues. The chain combines TRBV4-1 with TRBJ1-4; D is ambiguous. This sample comprised CD4+ T cells sorted from blood, obtained at week 0. This clonotype was obtained from a human donor with alopecia areata. The CDR3 region has the DNA TGCGCCAGCAGCCAAGATAAAGTGAGGTACAAAGCAACTAATGAAAAACTGTTTTTT. Its translation: CASSQDKVRYKATNEKLFF.